Below, 28 T cell receptor beta chains from the same sample are listed, as sequenced in a study of T cells after posttransplantation cyclophosphamide. Cyclophosphamide on days +3 and +4 followed busulfan-fludarabine conditioning and a marrow graft. Generated by immunoSEQ multiplex PCR, the TCRdb table keeps only in-frame clones and is missing some. Of over 9,000 clones in the sample, around 90% are singletons; the top ten hold around 3.6%. The sequencing here drew on PBMCs, taken after allogeneic stem cell transplant with posttransplant cyclophosphamide. Source of these receptors: a female patient in her thirties or forties who received an allogeneic stem cell transplant from an unrelated donor, was CMV-positive, and had no GVHD. Some T cells may have originated in the graft donor.

This chain links TRBV30 with TRBJ1-1; D call uncertain. V dropped 3 bases and J dropped 1 base, with 12 bases sitting between them. Germline CDR1 is GTSNPN and CDR2 is SVGIG (reference sequence). CDR3 length equals 14 residues. The CDR3 coding sequence is TGTGCCTGGAGCGCCAGACGGGAGAACACTGAAGCTTTCTTT. It specifies CAWSARRENTEAFF. The full variable domain, in which reference TRBV30 and TRBJ1-1 provide the parts outside the CDR3, is SQTIHQWPATLVQPVGSPLSLECTVEGTSNPNLYWYRQAAGRGLQLLFYSVGIGQISSEVPQNLSASRPQDRQFILSSKKLLLSDSGFYLCAWSARRENTEAFFGQGTRLTVV.

The chain couples TRBV5-1 to TRBJ2-5; D uncertain. Trimming took off 0 bases at V and 4 bases at J, with 4 bases between the two ends. Germline-derived CDR1 and CDR2 are SGHRS and YFSETQ. The CDR3 extends over 12 amino acids. CDR3 protein: CASSLEAETQYF. The DNA of the CDR3 is TGCGCCAGCAGCTTGGAAGCAGAGACCCAGTACTTC.

The gene calls are TRBV28 and TRBJ2-5, with 7 bases identical to TRBD2. The CDR3 spans 13 residues. V shed 3 bases, J shed 5 bases, and the junction held 3 bases outside the gene matches. CDR1 and CDR2 from the germline V gene are MDHEN and SYDVKM. CDR3 in DNA: TGTGCCAGCAGTTTGTGGGGGGGGGAGACCCAGTACTTC. It encodes CASSLWGGETQYF. Full variable domain (remainder filled in from reference TRBV28 and TRBJ2-5): DVKVTQSSRYLVKRTGEKVFLECVQDMDHENMFWYRQDPGLGLRLIYFSYDVKMKEKGDIPEGYSVSREKKERFSLILESASTNQTSMYLCASSLWGGETQYFGPGTRLLVL.

The J gene is TRBJ1-2, the V gene TRBV11-3, with 10 bases fitting TRBD1. Germline V lookup: CDR1 SGHNT, CDR2 YENEEA. The CDR3 consists of 16 residues. The V gene end was trimmed by 0 bases and the J gene end by 8 bases; junction bases not matched to a gene: 9. The CDR3: CASSLDLRQGARGYTF. The CDR3, as DNA: TGTGCCAGCAGCTTAGACCTGAGACAGGGGGCGCGGGGCTACACCTTC.

This chain links TRBV10-3 with TRBJ2-2; 9 bases agree with TRBD1. Germline CDR1 reads ENHRY; CDR2 reads SYGVKD. V shed 0 bases and J 0 bases; nucleotides not matched to a gene: 14. The CDR3 loop spans 21 amino acids. The CDR3 region is CAISESRGQGTPGSNTGELFF. The CDR3 nucleotides read TGTGCCATCAGTGAGTCGAGGGGACAGGGAACCCCTGGATCGAACACCGGGGAGCTGTTTTTT.

The rearrangement joins TRBV4-1 to TRBJ2-6; TRBD1 aligns across 10 bases. Looked up from germline, CDR1 is MGHRA and CDR2 is YSYEKL. After removal of 0 bases from V and 7 bases from J, the junction contained 6 bases not matched to a gene. The CDR3 has 17 residues. The DNA for the CDR3 is TGCGCCAGCAGCCAAGAGAGGGACAGGGGCCGTGCCAACGTCCTGACTTTC. Translated: CASSQERDRGRANVLTF.

The chain combines TRBV19 with TRBJ1-1; D is possibly TRBD1 (6 bases). The V gene's germline CDR1 is LNHDA and CDR2 SQIVND (reference sequence). This CDR3 spans 16 amino acids. The V end lost 7 bases, the J end lost 5 bases, and 23 bases lay between the germline ends. The DNA for the CDR3 is TGTGCCAGTACCATCGCCCGGGACACGGTTGGAACTGAAGCTTTCTTT. It specifies CASTIARDTVGTEAFF.

The V call is TRBV6-5, the J call TRBJ1-4; 8 bases map to TRBD1. This CDR3 has 15 amino acids. Germline values: CDR1 MNHEY, CDR2 SVGAGI. Unmatched junction bases numbered 5, after V lost 5 bases and J lost 3 bases. DNA of the CDR3: TGTGCCAGCAGTGGGACAGGCGCCGCTAATGAAAAACTGTTTTTT. This gives the protein CASSGTGAANEKLFF.

The chain links TRBV29-1 to TRBJ2-5; TRBD2 might be the D (6 bases). This CDR3 has 16 amino acids. V was pared by 5 bases and J by 5 bases, with 24 bases between. Germline assignment: CDR1 SQVTM and CDR2 ANQGSEA. The CDR3 bases are TGCAGCGTTATCTTCGTCATGTCCCTGGCGGGGGAGACCCAGTACTTC. Protein: CSVIFVMSLAGETQYF.

CDR3 in amino acids: CAWSEGSGGWYTF. CDR3 nucleotides: TGTGCCTGGAGTGAAGGTTCAGGGGGCTGGTACACCTTC. The J gene is TRBJ1-2, the V gene TRBV30, with 8 bases lining up with TRBD1. The CDR3 has 13 residues. The ends lost 1 base at V and 11 bases at J; junction bases unmatched: 9. CDR1 and CDR2 (germline): GTSNPN, SVGIG (reference sequence).

The chain has TRBV18 and TRBJ2-7; D is ambiguous. The CDR3 sequence is 11 residues long. CDR1 and CDR2 (germline): KGHSH, LQKENI. Trimming took 3 bases from V and 4 from J, leaving 4 bases between them. The CDR3 sequence is CASSPLYEQYF. As DNA, the CDR3 is TGTGCCAGCTCACCCCTTTACGAGCAGTACTTC.

The rearrangement joins TRBV6-1 to TRBJ1-1, with TRBD1 identical over 8 bases. Germline V lookup: CDR1 MNHNS, CDR2 SASEGT. The V gene end was trimmed by 2 bases and the J gene end by 4 bases; junction bases not matched to a gene: 9. The CDR3 spans 16 residues. Written as DNA, the CDR3 is TGTGCCAGCAGTGAATACGCGGCAGGGGGCGGCACTGAAGCTTTCTTT. It codes for CASSEYAAGGGTEAFF.

This clone was recorded a few times. The V and J genes are TRBV10-3 and TRBJ2-7; TRBD2 matches at 8 bases. The CDR3 sequence is 14 residues long. Trimming at V came to 10 bases and at J to 6 bases, leaving 14 bases not matched to a gene. Per germline, CDR1 ENHRY and CDR2 SYGVKD. The CDR3 here is CATTPEGLGGEQYF. The CDR3 DNA reads as TGTGCCACCACCCCGGAGGGACTAGGCGGCGAGCAGTACTTC.

This clone was picked up one time. The chain links TRBV15 to TRBJ2-7; TRBD1 might be the D (5 bases). In germline, CDR1 is LNHNV, CDR2 YYDKDF (reference sequence). The CDR3 sequence is 15 residues long. Deletions cut 4 bases from V and 2 bases from J, with 15 bases between. The CDR3 sequence: CATSTRTLATYEQYF. The CDR3 DNA sequence: TGTGCCACCAGCACAAGGACACTTGCCACCTACGAGCAGTACTTC.

The rearrangement links TRBV15 to TRBJ1-6, with D unresolved. Germline CDR1 and CDR2: LNHNV and YYDKDF (reference sequence). CDR3 length equals 15 residues. V was trimmed by 1 base and J by 8 bases, leaving 12 bases between them. This chain's CDR3 is CATSRATVLDSPLHF. The CDR3 region has the DNA TGTGCCACCAGCAGAGCTACAGTACTGGATTCACCCCTCCACTTT.

V usage is TRBV6-1 and J usage is TRBJ2-7; D is perhaps TRBD1 (5 bases). Germline-derived CDR1 and CDR2 are MNHNS and SASEGT. V dropped 7 bases and J dropped 0 bases, with 13 bases sitting between them. The CDR3 consists of 14 residues. CDR3 amino acids: CASKRTFGSYEQYF. The CDR3 nucleotides read TGTGCCAGCAAGAGGACATTTGGCTCCTACGAGCAGTACTTC.

V usage is TRBV18 and J usage is TRBJ2-1; 11 positions match TRBD2. Germline CDR1 is KGHSH and CDR2 is LQKENI. The CDR3 contains 19 residues. V was clipped by 3 bases and J by 5 bases; unmatched bases: 15. CDR3 in DNA: TGTGCCAGCTCACCCCATGGACTAGCGGGTATAACCTATAACAATGAGCAGTTCTTC. This sequence encodes CASSPHGLAGITYNNEQFF.

This chain uses TRBV10-2 with TRBJ1-2; tentative D call: TRBD1 (5 bases). Germline-derived CDR1 and CDR2 are WSHSY and SAAADI. V lost 1 base, J lost 7 bases, and 13 bases lay in between. The CDR3 is made up of 14 amino acids. The CDR3 bases are TGCGCCAGCAGTGAGTGGGAGGGGCCGGGTGGCTACACCTTC. Its translation: CASSEWEGPGGYTF.

This sequence joins TRBV7-6 and TRBJ1-4; the D gene is possibly TRBD1 (5 bases). V shed 1 base and J shed 7 bases, with 10 bases lying between them. Looked up from germline, CDR1 is SGHVS and CDR2 is FNYEAQ. The length of the CDR3 is 14 residues. CDR3 sequence reads: CASSLGQGREKLFF. The CDR3, as DNA: TGTGCCAGCAGCTTAGGCCAGGGTCGTGAAAAACTGTTTTTT. Supplemented by reference TRBV7-6 and TRBJ1-4, the full variable domain reads GAGVSQSPRYKVTKRGQDVALRCDPISGHVSLYWYRQALGQGPEFLTYFNYEAQQDKSGLPNDRFSAERPEGSISTLTIQRTEQRDSAMYRCASSLGQGREKLFFGSGTQLSVL.

This chain links TRBV27 with TRBJ2-5, with 10 nucleotides matching TRBD2. The CDR3 runs to 14 residues. V lost 5 bases and J lost 5; bases outside the gene matches: 5. The germline CDR1 and CDR2 sequences are MNHEY and SMNVEV (reference sequence). CDR3 region: CASSPSAGGETQYF. The CDR3 coding sequence is TGTGCCAGCAGTCCTTCAGCGGGAGGGGAGACCCAGTACTTC.

This chain connects TRBV9 to TRBJ2-7; D uncertain. V was trimmed by 3 bases and J by 3 bases, leaving 16 bases between them. The CDR3 totals 15 residues. Per germline, CDR1 SGDLS and CDR2 YYNGEE. As DNA, the CDR3 is TGTGCCAGCAGCGCCCGTAGTTTACCCGGCTACGAGCAGTACTTC. Its protein is CASSARSLPGYEQYF. Full variable domain (remainder filled in from reference TRBV9 and TRBJ2-7): DSGVTQTPKHLITATGQRVTLRCSPRSGDLSVYWYQQSLDQGLQFLIQYYNGEERAKGNILERFSAQQFPDLHSELNLSSLELGDSALYFCASSARSLPGYEQYFGPGTRLTVT.

The chain's CDR3 is CASSLNTEAFF. The CDR3 nucleotides read TGTGCCAGCAGTCTCAACACTGAAGCTTTCTTT. This chain links TRBV2 with TRBJ1-1, with D unresolved. Germline V gene data show CDR1 as SNHLY and CDR2 as FYNNEI. This CDR3 comprises 11 residues. Trimming pared 5 bases from V and 2 bases from J, leaving 3 bases between.

This clone came up a few times. V gene TRBV7-6 combines with J gene TRBJ1-1, with D maybe TRBD1 (5 bases). The length of the CDR3 is 14 residues. The V and J ends lost 5 bases and 4 bases respectively, with 14 bases between them. In germline, CDR1 is SGHVS, CDR2 FNYEAQ. The CDR3 DNA reads TGTGCCAGCAGCCCGCTTGACGGGGGCACTGAAGCTTTCTTT. It codes for CASSPLDGGTEAFF. The whole variable domain, filled in from reference TRBV7-6 and TRBJ1-1, reads GAGVSQSPRYKVTKRGQDVALRCDPISGHVSLYWYRQALGQGPEFLTYFNYEAQQDKSGLPNDRFSAERPEGSISTLTIQRTEQRDSAMYRCASSPLDGGTEAFFGQGTRLTVV.

The chain's CDR3 is CASSALGQGAYNEQFF. CDR3 bases: TGTGCCAGCAGCGCGTTGGGACAGGGGGCTTACAATGAGCAGTTCTTC. The chain has TRBV9 and TRBJ2-1; 12 bases are a match to TRBD1. This CDR3 contains 16 residues. Germline loops: CDR1 SGDLS, CDR2 YYNGEE. The V and J ends lost 3 bases and 4 bases, in that order; junction bases with no gene match: 5.

The J gene is TRBJ2-7, the V gene TRBV28; 7 bases match TRBD2. Germline CDR1 MDHEN, CDR2 SYDVKM. This CDR3 has 14 residues. J was trimmed by 7 bases and V by 2 bases; bases with no gene match: 8. CDR3 in amino acids: CASSLAGDRGEQYF. The CDR3 coding sequence is TGTGCCAGCAGTTTAGCGGGGGATCGGGGGGAGCAGTACTTC.

As for this clone: An end of the junction differs from the germline gene, which may be a read error. The V gene is TRBV28, the J gene TRBJ2-7, with 9 bases matching TRBD1. The CDR3 extends over 15 amino acids. Germline CDR1 MDHEN, CDR2 SYDVKM. Here the CDR3 reads CASSLSGTGSDEQYF. The CDR3 DNA is TGTGCCAGTAGTTTATCCGGGACAGGGTCGGACGAGCAGTACTTC.

The chain combines TRBV2 with TRBJ2-7; no reliable D call. Germline assignment: CDR1 SNHLY and CDR2 FYNNEI. V lost 0 bases and J 3 bases, leaving 9 bases between the germline ends. The CDR3 totals 14 residues. DNA for the CDR3: TGTGCCAGCAGTGAAGCTTTGAGGTTCTACGAGCAGTACTTC. It translates to CASSEALRFYEQYF.

This chain uses TRBV7-8 with TRBJ2-1, with 11 bases lining up with TRBD2. There are 17 residues in the CDR3. The germline V gene has CDR1 SGHVS and CDR2 FQNEAQ. Germline trimming cut 7 bases from V and 7 bases from J; bases unmatched to any gene: 15. The CDR3, as DNA: TGTGCCAGCAAAACGACTAGCGGGACTCGCCGGGGTAATGAGCAGTTCTTC. Residues: CASKTTSGTRRGNEQFF. Filled out from reference TRBV7-8 and TRBJ2-1, the complete variable domain reads GAGVSQSPRYKVAKRGQDVALRCDPISGHVSLFWYQQALGQGPEFLTYFQNEAQLDKSGLPSDRFFAERPEGSVSTLKIQRTQQEDSAVYLCASKTTSGTRRGNEQFFGPGTRLTVL.